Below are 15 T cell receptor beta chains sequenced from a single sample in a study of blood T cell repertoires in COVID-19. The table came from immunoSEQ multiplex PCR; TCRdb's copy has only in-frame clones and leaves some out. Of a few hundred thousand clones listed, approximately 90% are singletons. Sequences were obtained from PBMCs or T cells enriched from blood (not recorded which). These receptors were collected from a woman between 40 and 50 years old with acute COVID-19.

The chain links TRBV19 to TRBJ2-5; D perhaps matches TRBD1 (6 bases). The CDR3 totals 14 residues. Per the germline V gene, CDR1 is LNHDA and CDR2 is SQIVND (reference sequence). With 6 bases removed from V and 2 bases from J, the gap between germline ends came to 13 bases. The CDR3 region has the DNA TGTGCCAGTAGCCAGACAGGAACGCAAGAGACCCAGTACTTC. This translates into CASSQTGTQETQYF.

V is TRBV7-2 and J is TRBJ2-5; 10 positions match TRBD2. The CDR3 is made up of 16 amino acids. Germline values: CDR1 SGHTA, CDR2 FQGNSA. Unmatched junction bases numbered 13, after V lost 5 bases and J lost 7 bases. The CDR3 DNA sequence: TGTGCCAGCAGCCCCCACGCTAGCGGGAGTGGGGGGACCCAGTACTTC. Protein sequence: CASSPHASGSGGTQYF.

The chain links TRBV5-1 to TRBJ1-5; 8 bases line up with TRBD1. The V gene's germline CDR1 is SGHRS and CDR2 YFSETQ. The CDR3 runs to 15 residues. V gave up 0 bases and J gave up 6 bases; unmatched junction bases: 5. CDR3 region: CASSLVPDRGQPQHF. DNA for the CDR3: TGCGCCAGCAGCTTGGTCCCCGACAGGGGTCAGCCCCAGCATTTT.

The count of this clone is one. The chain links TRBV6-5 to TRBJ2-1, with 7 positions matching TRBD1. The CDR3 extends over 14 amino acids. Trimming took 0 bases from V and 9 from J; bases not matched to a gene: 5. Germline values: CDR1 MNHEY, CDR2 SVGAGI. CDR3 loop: CASSYSGSGGEQFF. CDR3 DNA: TGTGCCAGCAGTTACTCAGGATCAGGGGGTGAGCAGTTCTTC.

The DNA of the CDR3 is TGTGCCAGCAGTTTGACCGGGACAGGGAATGAAAAACTGTTTTTT. Translating gives CASSLTGTGNEKLFF. The chain carries TRBV6-6 and TRBJ1-4, with 9 bases identical to TRBD1. After removal of 4 bases from V and 5 bases from J, the junction contained 5 bases not matched to a gene. This CDR3 is built from 15 residues. CDR1 and CDR2 (germline): MNHNY, SVGAGI (reference sequence).

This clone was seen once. CDR3 protein: CASSFGGSQETQYF. In DNA, the CDR3 is TGTGCCAGCAGTTTTGGGGGGAGCCAAGAGACCCAGTACTTC. J is TRBJ2-5 and V is TRBV28, with D maybe TRBD2 (6 bases). Germline lookup yields CDR1 MDHEN and CDR2 SYDVKM. V shed 3 bases and J shed 1 base, with 9 bases lying between them. This CDR3 contains 14 residues.

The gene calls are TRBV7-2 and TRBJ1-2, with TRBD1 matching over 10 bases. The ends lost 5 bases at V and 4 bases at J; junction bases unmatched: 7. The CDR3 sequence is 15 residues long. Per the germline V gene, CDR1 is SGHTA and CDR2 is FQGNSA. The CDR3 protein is CASSADRGTIYGYTF. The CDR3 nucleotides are TGTGCCAGCAGCGCGGACAGGGGGACGATCTATGGCTACACCTTC.

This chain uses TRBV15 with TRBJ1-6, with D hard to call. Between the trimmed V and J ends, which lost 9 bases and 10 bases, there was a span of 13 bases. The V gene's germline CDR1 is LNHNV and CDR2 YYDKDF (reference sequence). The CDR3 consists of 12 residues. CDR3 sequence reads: CATGRIGSPLHF. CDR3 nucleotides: TGTGCCACTGGGAGAATCGGCTCACCCCTCCACTTT.

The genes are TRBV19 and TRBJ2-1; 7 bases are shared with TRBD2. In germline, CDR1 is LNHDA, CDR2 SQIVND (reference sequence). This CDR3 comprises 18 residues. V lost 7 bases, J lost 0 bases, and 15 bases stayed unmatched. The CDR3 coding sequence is TGTGCCAGTACCGCCGGAGGCGGGAGCAGGAGCTCCTACAATGAGCAGTTCTTC. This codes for CASTAGGGSRSSYNEQFF.

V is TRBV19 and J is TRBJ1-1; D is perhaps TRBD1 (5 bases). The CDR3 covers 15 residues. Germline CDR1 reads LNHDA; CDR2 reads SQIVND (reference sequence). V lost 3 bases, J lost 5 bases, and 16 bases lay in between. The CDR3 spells CASSIPGLQRTEAFF. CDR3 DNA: TGTGCCAGTAGTATCCCGGGACTGCAGCGGACTGAAGCTTTCTTT.

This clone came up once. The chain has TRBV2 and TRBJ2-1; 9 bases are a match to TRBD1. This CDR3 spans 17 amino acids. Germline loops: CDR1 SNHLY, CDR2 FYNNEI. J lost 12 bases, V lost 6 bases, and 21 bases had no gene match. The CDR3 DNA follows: TGTGCCAGCAGCCCTGTCCCGGGACAGGGAATTTCGTTGAGGCAGTTCTTC. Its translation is CASSPVPGQGISLRQFF. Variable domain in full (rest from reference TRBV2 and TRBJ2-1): EPEVTQTPSHQVTQMGQEVILRCVPISNHLYFYWYRQILGQKVEFLVSFYNNEISEKSEIFDDQFSVERPDGSNFTLKIRSTKLEDSAMYFCASSPVPGQGISLRQFFGPGTRLTVL.

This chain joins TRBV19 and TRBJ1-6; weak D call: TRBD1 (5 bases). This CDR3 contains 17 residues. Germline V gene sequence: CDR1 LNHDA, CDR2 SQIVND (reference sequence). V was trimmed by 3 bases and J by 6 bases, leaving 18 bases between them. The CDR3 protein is CASSIYRSGTRNSPLHF. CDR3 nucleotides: TGTGCCAGTAGTATTTATCGTAGTGGGACTCGTAATTCACCCCTCCACTTT.

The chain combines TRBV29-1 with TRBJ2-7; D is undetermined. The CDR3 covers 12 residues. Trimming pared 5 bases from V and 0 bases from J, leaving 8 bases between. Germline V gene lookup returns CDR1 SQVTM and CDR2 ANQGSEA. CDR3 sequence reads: CSVRYLSYEQYF. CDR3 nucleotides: TGCAGCGTTCGGTATCTCTCCTACGAGCAGTACTTC.

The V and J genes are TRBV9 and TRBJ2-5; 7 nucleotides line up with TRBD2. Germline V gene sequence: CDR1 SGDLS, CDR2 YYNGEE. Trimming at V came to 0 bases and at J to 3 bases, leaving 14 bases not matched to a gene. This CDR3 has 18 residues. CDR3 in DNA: TGTGCCAGCAGCGTAGGATTAATGGGGCGGGGGATCGAAGAGACCCAGTACTTC. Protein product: CASSVGLMGRGIEETQYF.

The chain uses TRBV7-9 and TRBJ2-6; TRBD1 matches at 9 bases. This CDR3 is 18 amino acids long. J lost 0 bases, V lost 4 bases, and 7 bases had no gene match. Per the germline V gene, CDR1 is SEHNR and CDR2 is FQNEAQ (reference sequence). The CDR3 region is CASSSKDRGNSGANVLTF. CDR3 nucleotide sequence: TGTGCCAGCAGCTCCAAGGACAGGGGTAACTCTGGGGCCAACGTCCTGACTTTC.